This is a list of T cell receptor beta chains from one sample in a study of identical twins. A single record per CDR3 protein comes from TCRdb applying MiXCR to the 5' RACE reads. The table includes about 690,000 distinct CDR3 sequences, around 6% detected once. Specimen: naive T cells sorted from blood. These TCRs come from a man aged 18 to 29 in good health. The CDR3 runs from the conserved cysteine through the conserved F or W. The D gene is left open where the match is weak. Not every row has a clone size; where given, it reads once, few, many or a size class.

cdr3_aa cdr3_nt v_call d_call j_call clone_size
CASSSGTSSLTF TGTGCCAGCAGCTCCGGGACCTCGAGTCTCACCTTC TRBV7-2 . TRBJ1-2 many
CSGATSGTFWNEQFF TGCAGCGGGGCGACTAGCGGGACTTTTTGGAATGAGCAGTTCTTC TRBV29-1 TRBD2 TRBJ2-1 .
CASSPGTPNTGELFF TGTGCCAGCAGCCCCGGGACACCGAACACCGGGGAGCTGTTTTTT TRBV5-4 . TRBJ2-2 many
CASRTGLADNEQFF TGCGCCAGCAGAACCGGGCTAGCGGACAATGAGCAGTTCTTC TRBV5-1 TRBD2 TRBJ2-1 few
CASSLEGGKYEQYF TGTGCCAGCAGCTTAGAAGGCGGAAAATACGAGCAGTACTTC TRBV7-6 . TRBJ2-7 many
CASSVAGNTIYF TGTGCCAGCAGCGTAGCTGGAAACACCATATATTTT TRBV9 . TRBJ1-3 many
CSVGDGSNEKLFF TGCAGCGTTGGGGACGGATCTAATGAAAAACTGTTTTTT TRBV29-1 . TRBJ1-4 many
CASSLPGMGTDTQYF TGTGCCAGCAGTTTGCCCGGGATGGGGACAGATACGCAGTATTTT TRBV12-3/TRBV12-4 . TRBJ2-3 many
CASSLDKGTYEQYF TGCGCCAGCAGCTTGGATAAGGGAACCTACGAGCAGTACTTC TRBV5-1 . TRBJ2-7 .
CASSQDVVFGGGYGYTF TGCGCCAGCAGCCAAGATGTCGTATTTGGGGGCGGCTATGGCTACACCTTC TRBV4-3 . TRBJ1-2 few
CASSYHRQTWIAEAFF TGTGCCAGCAGTTATCATCGGCAGACGTGGATTGCTGAAGCTTTCTTT TRBV6-2/TRBV6-3 . TRBJ1-1 .
CATSRAPGLGRSTQYF TGTGCCACCAGCAGGGCTCCGGGACTTGGGCGGTCTACGCAGTATTTT TRBV15 . TRBJ2-3 .
CSAVRGPSNEKLFF TGCAGTGCTGTAAGGGGGCCGTCTAATGAAAAACTGTTTTTT TRBV20-1 TRBD1 TRBJ1-4 many
CASSQGPETQYF TGCGCCAGCAGCCAAGGGCCGGAGACCCAGTACTTC TRBV4-1 . TRBJ2-5 many
CASRSTSGVVEQFF TGCGCCAGCAGATCGACTAGCGGGGTGGTTGAGCAGTTCTTC TRBV5-1 TRBD2 TRBJ2-1 .
CSARALTSGRRASPGELFF TGCAGTGCTAGAGCGTTGACTAGCGGGAGGAGGGCCTCACCTGGGGAGCTGTTTTTT TRBV20-1 TRBD2 TRBJ2-2 many
CASGGFLAKNIQYF TGTGCTAGTGGCGGCTTTTTGGCCAAAAACATTCAGTACTTC TRBV12-5 . TRBJ2-4 few
CASSLILTGPIYEQYF TGTGCCAGCAGTTTAATCTTGACGGGCCCCATCTACGAGCAGTACTTC TRBV27 . TRBJ2-7 many
CASSLVAGNEQFF TGTGCCAGCAGCTTAGTAGCTGGGAATGAGCAGTTCTTC TRBV5-1 . TRBJ2-1 many
CASSPTESPEQYF TGTGCCAGCAGTCCGACTGAGAGCCCCGAGCAGTACTTC TRBV12-3/TRBV12-4 . TRBJ2-7 few
CASSLELRYEQYF TGTGCCAGCAGCTTAGAACTCCGATACGAGCAGTACTTC TRBV7-2 . TRBJ2-7 few
CASSRDRGDTQYF TGTGCCAGCAGCCGGGACCGGGGAGATACGCAGTATTTT TRBV6-6 . TRBJ2-3 many